These T cell receptor beta chains were read from a single sample in a study of blood T cell repertoires in COVID-19. The protocol was immunoSEQ multiplex PCR, while the TCRdb copy is restricted to in-frame clones and leaves out a portion. This sample has about 160,000 clones, with roughly 81% found just once. The sequencing sample was made of peripheral blood. These TCRs come from a middle-aged man with acute or convalescent COVID-19. CDR3s include the opening cysteine and the closing phenylalanine or tryptophan. D genes are given only for firm matches. Expanded clones are given a class, and other clones once, few, many or no size at all.

TRBD2 | - | TRBJ2-1 | TRBV2 | TGTGCCAGCAGGCTAGCGGGGGGGGAATCCTACAATGAGCAGTTCTTC | CASRLAGGESYNEQFF
TRBD1 | few | TRBJ1-2 | TRBV5-1 | TGCGCCAGCAGCACAGGGGTGACTGGCTACACCTTC | CASSTGVTGYTF
TRBD2 | many | TRBJ2-1 | TRBV2 | TGTGCCAGCAGTGCGTCTGCGGGGACTAGCGGTTTCCAGTTCTTC | CASSASAGTSGFQFF
- | - | TRBJ2-5 | TRBV7-6 | TGTGCCAGCAGCTTTAAGGGGGAGACCCAGTACTTC | CASSFKGETQYF
- | - | TRBJ2-2 | TRBV19 | TGTGCCAGTAGACTAAAAGGCGGGGCCGACACCGGGGAGCTGTTTTTT | CASRLKGGADTGELFF
TRBD1 | - | TRBJ1-6 | TRBV6-1 | TGTGCCAGCAGTGGCGGACAGGGGGCTTCCCTAAATTATAATTCACCCCTCCACTTT | CASSGGQGASLNYNSPLHF
TRBD2 | - | TRBJ2-3 | TRBV7-6 | TGTGCCAGCAGCTTGCGACCGACTAGCGGTGCAGATACGCAGTATTTT | CASSLRPTSGADTQYF
TRBD1 | - | TRBJ1-1 | TRBV24-1 | TGTGCCACCAGCCAAATGACAGGGACGAACACTGAAGCTTTCTTT | CATSQMTGTNTEAFF
- | - | TRBJ1-5 | TRBV10-1 | TGCGCCAGCAGCTCCTCGGGGAATCAGCCCCAGCATTTT | CASSSSGNQPQHF
- | once | TRBJ1-3 | TRBV4-2 | TGTGCCAGCAGCCAACCTGGGACATCTTCTGGAAACACCATATATTTT | CASSQPGTSSGNTIYF
TRBD2 | - | TRBJ2-5 | TRBV7-9 | TGTGCCAGCAGCTTAGGTCCTAGCGGGGGAGAGACCCAGTACTTC | CASSLGPSGGETQYF
TRBD1 | - | TRBJ2-1 | TRBV7-8 | TGTGCCAGCAGCTTAGACAGGGGCTCCTACAATGAGCAGTTCTTC | CASSLDRGSYNEQFF
- | - | TRBJ2-3 | TRBV11-3 | TGTGCCAGCAGCTTAGGGCGGGCAGATACGCAGTATTTT | CASSLGRADTQYF